This TCR beta chain was identified during a study of T cell responses to AZD1222 COVID-19 vaccine. Study conclusions and caveats: The span of vaccine-associated CD4 TCRs extended across spike, with dominance at 160-218 and 743-854.

Concerning this clone: Antigen unknown.

Here immunoSEQ multiplex PCR was the method, and the copy in TCRdb shows in-frame clones only, minus some. Of 100,000 to 150,000 clones in the sample, roughly 90% were seen once. This specimen consisted of peripheral blood, obtained on day 0 of AZD1222 vaccination. The TCR comes from an adult in good health.

CDR3 in amino acids: CASSYGQNTEAFF. DNA for the CDR3: TGCGCCAGCAGCTATGGGCAGAACACTGAAGCTTTCTTT. V usage is TRBV4-3 and J usage is TRBJ1-1; no definite D call. Germline lookup yields CDR1 LGHNA and CDR2 YSLEER. V was trimmed by 5 bases and J by 1 base, leaving 8 bases between them. The CDR3 has 13 residues.